This TCR beta chain was identified during a study of blood T cells in healthy people across ages. Then a second PCR, running roughly 7 to 11 cycles, was carried out with a sample-barcoded 5' primer and a J-beta primer mix. From the 5' RACE reads, TCRdb called clonotypes with MiXCR, one entry per CDR3 protein. The sample lists 800,000 or so distinct CDR3 sequences, 20% to 25% seen once, with approximately 3.7% in the top ten. Findings of the study overall: Researchers judged that diversity estimates from one million T cells fell short of true values.

As for this clonotype: Its specificity is not known.

This sample was shared with a second study, whose subject was T cells of mothers and their children. This second study says: Related mother-child pairs showed slightly higher but non-significant overlap than unrelated pairs.

Sequenced input: blood. This sequence originates from a boy aged 10-17 years in good health.

CDR3 coding DNA: TGCAGTGCTAGTGTCCTCAGCGGGGGGTACCAAGAGACCCAGTACTTC. Translating it yields CSASVLSGGYQETQYF. This sequence joins TRBV20-1 and TRBJ2-5; 9 bases fit TRBD2. CDR3 size: 16 residues. Germline CDR1 reads DFQATT; CDR2 reads SNEGSKA (reference sequence). Unmatched junction bases numbered 8, after V lost 3 bases and J lost 0 bases.